This T cell receptor (beta chain) was recorded in a study of control samples from healthy donors and cancer patients. Per germline, CDR1 SQVTM and CDR2 ANQGSEA. This CDR3 is built from 14 residues. V gave up 4 bases and J gave up 8 bases, with 20 bases separating them. Measured with immunoSEQ multiplex PCR; TCRdb has only the in-frame clones, and not every one. Of 100,000 to 150,000 clones in the sample, about nine tenths are singletons; the top ten hold around 8.7%. The sample was blood. The chain links TRBV29-1 to TRBJ1-2; a weak D match, TRBD1 (5 bases). This receptor was taken from a man aged 35-49 years in good health. Written as DNA, the CDR3 is TGCAGCGTTGGTGGGACGGGGGATACGGGCGGCTACACCTTC. Its translation is CSVGGTGDTGGYTF.